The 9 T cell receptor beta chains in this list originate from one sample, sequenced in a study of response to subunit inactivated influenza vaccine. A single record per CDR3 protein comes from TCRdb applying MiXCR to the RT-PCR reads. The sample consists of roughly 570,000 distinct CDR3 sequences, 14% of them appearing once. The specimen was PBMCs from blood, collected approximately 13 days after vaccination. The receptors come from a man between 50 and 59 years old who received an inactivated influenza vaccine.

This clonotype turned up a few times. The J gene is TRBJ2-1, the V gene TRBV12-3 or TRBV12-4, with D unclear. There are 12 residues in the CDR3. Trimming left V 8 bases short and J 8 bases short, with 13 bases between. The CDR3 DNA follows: TGTGCCAGCGCCCGAGCGTTGTATGAGCAGTTCTTC. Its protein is CASARALYEQFF.

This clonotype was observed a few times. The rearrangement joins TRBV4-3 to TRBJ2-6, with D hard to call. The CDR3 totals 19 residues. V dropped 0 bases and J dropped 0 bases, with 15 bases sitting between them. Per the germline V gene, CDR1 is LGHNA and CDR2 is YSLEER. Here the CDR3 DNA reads TGCGCCAGCAGCCAAGATTGGTACGGGCTTACCTCTGGGGCCAACGTCCTGACTTTC. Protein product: CASSQDWYGLTSGANVLTF.

The CDR3 here is CSVSKNRGWDEQFF. The CDR3 DNA reads as TGCAGCGTCTCGAAGAACAGGGGATGGGATGAGCAGTTCTTC. The V call is TRBV29-1, the J call TRBJ2-1; 7 nucleotides match TRBD1. CDR3 length equals 14 residues. Unmatched junction bases numbered 13, after V lost 6 bases and J lost 8 bases. Germline CDR1 and CDR2: SQVTM and ANQGSEA.

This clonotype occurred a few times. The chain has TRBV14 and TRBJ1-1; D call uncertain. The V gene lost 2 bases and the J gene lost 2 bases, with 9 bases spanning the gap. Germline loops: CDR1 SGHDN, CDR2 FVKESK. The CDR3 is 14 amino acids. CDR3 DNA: TGTGCCAGCAGCCAATATTTAGGAAACACTGAAGCTTTCTTT. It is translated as CASSQYLGNTEAFF.

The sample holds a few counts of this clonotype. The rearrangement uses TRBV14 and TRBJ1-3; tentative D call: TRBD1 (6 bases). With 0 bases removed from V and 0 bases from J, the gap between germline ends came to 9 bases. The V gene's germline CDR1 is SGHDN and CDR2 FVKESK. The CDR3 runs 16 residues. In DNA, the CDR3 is TGTGCCAGCAGCCAAGATCTGGGGGCCTCTGGAAACACCATATATTTT. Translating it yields CASSQDLGASGNTIYF.

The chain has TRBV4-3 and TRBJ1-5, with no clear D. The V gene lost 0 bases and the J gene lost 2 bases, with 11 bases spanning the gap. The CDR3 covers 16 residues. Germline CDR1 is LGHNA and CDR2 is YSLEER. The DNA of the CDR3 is TGCGCCAGCAGCCAAGATAACAGTAGGGGCAATCAGCCCCAGCATTTT. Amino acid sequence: CASSQDNSRGNQPQHF.

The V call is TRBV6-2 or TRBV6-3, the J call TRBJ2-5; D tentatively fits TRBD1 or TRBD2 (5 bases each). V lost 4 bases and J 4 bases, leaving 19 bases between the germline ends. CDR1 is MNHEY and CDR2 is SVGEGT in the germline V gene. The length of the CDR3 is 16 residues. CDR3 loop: CASSWYTTTGGETQYF. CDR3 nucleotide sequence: TGTGCCAGCAGTTGGTACACAACCACAGGAGGAGAGACCCAGTACTTC.

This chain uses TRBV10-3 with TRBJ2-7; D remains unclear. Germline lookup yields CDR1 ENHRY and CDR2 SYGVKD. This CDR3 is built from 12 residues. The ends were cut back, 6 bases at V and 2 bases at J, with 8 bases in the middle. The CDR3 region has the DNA TGTGCCATCAGCCGGGCCGCCTACGAGCAGTACTTC. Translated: CAISRAAYEQYF.

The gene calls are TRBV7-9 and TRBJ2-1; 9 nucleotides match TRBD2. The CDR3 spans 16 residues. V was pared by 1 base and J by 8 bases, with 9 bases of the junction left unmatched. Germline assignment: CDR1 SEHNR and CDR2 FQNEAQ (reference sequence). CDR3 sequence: CASSLERRGGLDEQFF. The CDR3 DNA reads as TGTGCCAGCAGCTTAGAAAGGCGGGGGGGCTTGGATGAGCAGTTCTTC.